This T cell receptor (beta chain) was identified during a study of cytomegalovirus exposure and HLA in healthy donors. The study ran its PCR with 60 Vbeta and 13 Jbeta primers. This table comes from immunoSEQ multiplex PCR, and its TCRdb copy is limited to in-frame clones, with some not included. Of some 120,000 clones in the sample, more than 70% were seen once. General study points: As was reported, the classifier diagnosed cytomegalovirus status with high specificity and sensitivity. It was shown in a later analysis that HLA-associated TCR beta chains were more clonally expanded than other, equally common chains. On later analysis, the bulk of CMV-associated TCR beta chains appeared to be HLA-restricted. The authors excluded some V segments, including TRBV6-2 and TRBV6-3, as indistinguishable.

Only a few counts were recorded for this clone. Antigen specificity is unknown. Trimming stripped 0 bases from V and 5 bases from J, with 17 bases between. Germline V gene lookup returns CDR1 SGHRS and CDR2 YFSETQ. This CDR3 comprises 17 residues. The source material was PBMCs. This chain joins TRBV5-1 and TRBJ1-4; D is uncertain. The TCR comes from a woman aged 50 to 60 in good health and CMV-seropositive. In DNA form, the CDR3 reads TGCGCCAGCAGCTTGGGCTCGGCAGGCCCTCAGAATGAAAAACTGTTTTTT. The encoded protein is CASSLGSAGPQNEKLFF.